This TCR beta chain appears in the sequencing data of a study of molecular identifiers for immune sequencing clone quantification. General study findings and limits: Barcodes shared by identical TCR molecules could lead to underestimated sizes of highly expanded clones. Among effectors, clones above 20 RNA copies held over 98% of molecules; among naive cells, under 1%.

The CDR3 spans 15 residues. Germline CDR1 DFQATT, CDR2 SNEGSKA (reference sequence). A few counts support this clonotype. Its antigen is as yet unknown. A much larger clone differs by one base, so this may be a read error. TCRdb reprocessed the PCR reads via MiXCR and lists one record per CDR3 protein. The sample holds tens of thousands of distinct CDR3 sequences; roughly 18% are singletons and the top ten take 1.5%. Preparation of naive CD8 libraries involved roughly 18,000 to 1,100,000 sorted cells and 10%, 30% or 50% RNA. Naive CD8 T cells were sorted as CD8+CD4-CCR7+CD45RA+. Sequencing was carried out using naive CD8+ T cells from blood, with Jurkat cell RNA spiked in. Subset here: FACS-sorted CD8+CD4-CCR7+CD45RA+ naive T cells. The receptor was derived from a human donor in good health. Some libraries in this study had Jurkat cell RNA spiked in. The V call is TRBV20-1, the J call TRBJ1-3, with 8 bases matching TRBD1. The CDR3 spells CSARNRDRHGNTTYF. The CDR3 DNA is TGCAGTGCTAGAAACCGGGACAGGCATGGAAACACCACATATTTT.